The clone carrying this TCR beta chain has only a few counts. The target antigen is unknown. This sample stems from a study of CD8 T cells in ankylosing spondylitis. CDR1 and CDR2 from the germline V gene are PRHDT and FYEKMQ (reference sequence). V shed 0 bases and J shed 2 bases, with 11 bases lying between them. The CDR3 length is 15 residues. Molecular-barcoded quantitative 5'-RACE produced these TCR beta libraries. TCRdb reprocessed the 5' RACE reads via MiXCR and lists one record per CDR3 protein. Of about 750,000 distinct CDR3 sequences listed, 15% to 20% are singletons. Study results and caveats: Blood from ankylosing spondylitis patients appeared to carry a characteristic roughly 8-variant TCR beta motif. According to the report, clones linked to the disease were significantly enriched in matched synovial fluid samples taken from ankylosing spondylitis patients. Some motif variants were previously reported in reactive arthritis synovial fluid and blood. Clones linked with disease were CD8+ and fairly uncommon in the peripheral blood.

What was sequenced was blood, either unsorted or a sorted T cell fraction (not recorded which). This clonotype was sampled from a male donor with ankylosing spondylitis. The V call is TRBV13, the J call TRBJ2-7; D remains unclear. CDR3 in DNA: TGTGCCAGCAGCTTAGGCCACATGCGGACCTACGAGCAGTACTTC. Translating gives CASSLGHMRTYEQYF.